This T cell receptor beta chain was retrieved from a study of monozygotic twins with inflammatory bowel disease. This CDR3 contains 13 residues. Germline V CDR1 and CDR2: GTSNPN, SVGIG (reference sequence). Eight separate reactions for every sample produced the cDNA. TCRdb re-called the 5' RACE reads and catalogs CDR3 proteins one per entry, DNA excluded. This sample contains some 440,000 distinct CDR3 sequences. For this clonotype: The antigen is undetermined.

Broader study findings: Distinction of different T cell subtypes was not possible.

This TCR was sampled from a human donor with ulcerative colitis or Crohn's disease, or a healthy co-twin of an affected twin (not recorded which). The chain couples TRBV30 to TRBJ1-4; lacking DNA, the TRBD1 call made by TCRdb goes unchecked. Sequences were obtained from blood. The CDR3 loop is CAWKGRGYEKLFF.